A single sample gave rise to the 15 T cell receptor beta chains below, sequenced in a study of tumor and adjacent non-tumor tissue in lung cancer. The template was RNA from unsorted bulk tissue. The library came from three nested PCR rounds adapted from ARM-PCR protocols. One entry per CDR3 protein, called by TCRdb with MiXCR from the multiplex PCR reads. Among 69,000 or so distinct CDR3 sequences, roughly 72% were seen once, and the ten largest hold 28%. The sequenced sample was lung tumor tissue. The receptor source for this set is a man aged 60 to 75 with non-small cell lung cancer.

CDR3 sequence (DNA): TGCAGTGCTGCCCGACGGTTAAGGGATGAGCAGTTCTTC. Protein: CSAARRLRDEQFF. The J gene is TRBJ2-1, the V gene TRBV20-1; D gene uncertain. CDR3 length: 13 amino acids. Trimming took 5 bases from V and 8 from J, leaving 16 bases between them. Germline V gene data show CDR1 as DFQATT and CDR2 as SNEGSKA (reference sequence).

As regards this clonotype: At one boundary the junction diverges from the germline segment, which might be a read error. This chain joins TRBV6-2 or TRBV6-3 and TRBJ2-1; 8 nucleotides align to TRBD2. CDR3 length equals 15 residues. Germline CDR1 MNHEY, CDR2 SVGEGT. The CDR3 region has the DNA TGTGCCAGCATCGAGCTGGCGGGAGGCCGGAATGAGCAGGTCTTC. Amino acid sequence: CASIELAGGRNEQVF.

This clonotype occurred once. V usage is TRBV20-1 and J usage is TRBJ2-3; no reliable D call. The V and J ends lost 2 bases and 11 bases respectively, with 17 bases between them. The V gene's germline CDR1 is DFQATT and CDR2 SNEGSKA (reference sequence). The CDR3 runs to 13 residues. CDR3 DNA sequence: TGCAGTGCTAGATTGCTCAACACAGATGTGCAGTATTTT. Residues: CSARLLNTDVQYF.

Concerning this clonotype: Compared with germline, one end of the junction differs, possibly owing to a read error. The rearrangement uses TRBV20-1 and TRBJ1-5; D remains unclear. The CDR3 loop spans 13 amino acids. Germline CDR1 reads DFQATT; CDR2 reads SNEGSKA (reference sequence). In nucleotides, the CDR3 is TGTAGTGCTCGGGCGGGTACGGAACAGCCCCAGCATTTT. Protein product: CSARAGTEQPQHF.

About this clonotype itself: A much larger clone differs from this one at a single base, so this may be a read error. The V and J genes are TRBV28 and TRBJ2-1; no clear D. CDR1 is MDHEN, CDR2 SYDVKM, per germline. This CDR3 is built from 14 residues. The CDR3, as DNA: TGTGCCAGCAGTTTTGGTGGCGTCTACAATGAGCTGTTCTTC. It codes for CASSFGGVYNELFF.

In regard to this clonotype: The junction departs from the called germline gene at one end, perhaps through a read error. The genes are TRBV12-3 or TRBV12-4 and TRBJ2-6; TRBD2 is a possible D gene (6 bases). The CDR3 is made up of 15 amino acids. Here the CDR3 reads CASTYWGTGANVLTF. The CDR3 DNA sequence: TGTGCCAGCACCTACTGGGGGACTGGGGCCAACGTACTGACTTTC.

Comment on this clonotype: At one of its ends the junction is not consistent with the germline gene, which may arise from a read error. The chain uses TRBV5-1 and TRBJ2-2, with D perhaps assigned TRBD1 or TRBD2 (6 bases each). The CDR3 runs 15 residues. Per germline, CDR1 SGHRS and CDR2 YFSETQ. The chain's CDR3 is CASRNRAINTGGLFF. In nucleotides, the CDR3 is TGCGCCAGCAGAAACAGGGCGATAAACACCGGGGGGCTGTTTTTT.

Notes on this clonotype: A junction boundary mismatches the germline segment, possibly from a read error. The chain recombines TRBV29-1 with TRBJ1-1, with a tentative D call TRBD1 (5 bases). Germline loops: CDR1 SQVTM, CDR2 ANQGSEA. The CDR3 consists of 13 residues. CDR3 nucleotide sequence: TGCAGCGCCTCGGCAGGAGTGGACAATGAAACTTTCTTT. It codes for CSASAGVDNETFF.

The chain carries TRBV20-1 and TRBJ2-7; perhaps D is TRBD1 or TRBD2 (6 bases each). This CDR3 region has 15 residues. Trimming stripped 4 bases from V and 6 bases from J, with 22 bases between. The germline V gene has CDR1 DFQATT and CDR2 SNEGSKA (reference sequence). DNA for the CDR3: TGCAGTGCTACTGTTACGGAGGGACACAAACTCGAGCAGTACTTC. Amino acids: CSATVTEGHKLEQYF.

A word on this clonotype: Its ends do not fully match the called genes, so a read error is possible. The chain employs TRBV20-1 and TRBJ2-7, with 9 positions matching TRBD1. The CDR3 has 12 residues. Germline V lookup: CDR1 DFQATT, CDR2 SNEGSKA (reference sequence). The CDR3 nucleotides are TGCAGTGTTTCCACAGGGGGCGGTGAGCAGTATTTC. This sequence encodes CSVSTGGGEQYF.

As for this clonotype: At one boundary the junction diverges from the germline segment, which might be a read error. The gene calls are TRBV5-8 and TRBJ1-1, with D possibly matching TRBD1 (5 bases). The V gene's germline CDR1 is SGHTS and CDR2 YDEGEE. This CDR3 has 13 amino acids. This chain's CDR3 is CSSPRGPNTEAFF. CDR3 sequence (DNA): TGTTCCAGCCCTCGGGGCCCGAACACTGAAGCTTTCTTT.

Details on this clonotype: The germline gene is not matched at one end of the junction; a read error may be the cause. In DNA form, the CDR3 reads TGCAATGCTCTCGGGGGGATAGCGAGCTCCTACGAGCGGTACTTC. It is translated as CNALGGIASSYERYF. V and J are TRBV20-1 and TRBJ2-7; TRBD2 matches 7 bases. The germline V gene has CDR1 DFQATT and CDR2 SNEGSKA (reference sequence). This CDR3 is 15 amino acids long.

Worth noting for this clonotype: At one of its ends the junction is not consistent with the germline gene, which may arise from a read error. The chain links TRBV20-1 to TRBJ2-1, with a tentative D call TRBD2 (6 bases). Germline loops: CDR1 DFQATT, CDR2 SNEGSKA (reference sequence). The CDR3 has 13 amino acids. The CDR3 here is CSGAGTRNNEQSF. The CDR3 region has the DNA TGCAGTGGGGCGGGAACACGAAACAATGAGCAGTCCTTC.

The chain is built from TRBV20-1 and TRBJ2-3; D is ambiguous. CDR1 is DFQATT, CDR2 SNEGSKA, per germline (reference sequence). Trimming left V 3 bases short and J 3 bases short, with 13 bases between. The CDR3 loop spans 14 amino acids. Here the CDR3 reads CSARSSIKTDTQYF. For the CDR3, the DNA is TGCAGTGCTAGGTCCAGCATTAAAACAGATACGCAGTATTTT.

Judged by abundance, this clonotype is medium-sized. The rearrangement uses TRBV20-1 and TRBJ2-5, with 13 bases lining up with TRBD2. Germline CDR1 DFQATT, CDR2 SNEGSKA (reference sequence). The CDR3 is 15 residues long. V dropped 6 bases and J dropped 7; count of bases not matched to a gene: 11. The CDR3 DNA sequence: TGCAGTGCCACCACTAGCGGGAGGGCCTTTGGGACCCAGTACTTC. As protein: CSATTSGRAFGTQYF.